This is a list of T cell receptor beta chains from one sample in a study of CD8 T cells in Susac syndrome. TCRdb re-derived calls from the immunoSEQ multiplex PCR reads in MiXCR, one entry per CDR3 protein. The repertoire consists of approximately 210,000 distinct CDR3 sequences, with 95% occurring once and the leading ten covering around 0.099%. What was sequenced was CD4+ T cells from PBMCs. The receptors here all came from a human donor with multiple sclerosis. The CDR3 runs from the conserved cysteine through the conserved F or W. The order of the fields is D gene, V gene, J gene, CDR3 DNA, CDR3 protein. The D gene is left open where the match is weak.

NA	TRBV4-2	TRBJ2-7	TGTGCCAGCAGCCCCTCACTGGGAGGCTGGTCCTACGAGCAGTACTTC	CASSPSLGGWSYEQYF
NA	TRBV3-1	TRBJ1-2	TGTGCCAGCAGCCAAGTTCGCGGGGGCGCCTATGGCTACACCTTC	CASSQVRGGAYGYTF
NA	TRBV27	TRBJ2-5	TGTGCCAGCAGCCAGAGGAGGGTTGGGGAGACCCAGTACTTC	CASSQRRVGETQYF
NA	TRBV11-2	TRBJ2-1	TGTGCCAGCAGCTCCGGGTCGGGTCCCCTCGATGAGCAGTTCTTC	CASSSGSGPLDEQFF
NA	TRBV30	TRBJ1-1	TGTGCCTGGGTCTCCATTGGGGTAAACGGGTACACTGAAGCTTTCTTT	CAWVSIGVNGYTEAFF
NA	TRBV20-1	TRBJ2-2	TGCAGTGCTAGAGGATCCAGTGCGAACACCGGGGAGCTGTTTTTT	CSARGSSANTGELFF
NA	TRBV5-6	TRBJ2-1	TGTGCCAGCAGATGGAACAATGAGCAGTTCTTC	CASRWNNEQFF
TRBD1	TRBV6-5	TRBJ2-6	TGTGCCAGCAGTTACTCGGTGGGACAGCTTGGGGCCAACGTCCTGACTTTC	CASSYSVGQLGANVLTF
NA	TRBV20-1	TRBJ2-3	TGCAGTGCTTTCCCCGGGACTGGCACAGATACGCAGTATTTT	CSAFPGTGTDTQYF
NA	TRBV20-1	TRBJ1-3	TGCAGTGCTAGAGAGGACGGGACCCTGACTTTT	CSAREDGTLTF
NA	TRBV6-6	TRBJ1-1	TGTGCCAGCACAGTGGCGGACACTGAAGCTTTCTTT	CASTVADTEAFF
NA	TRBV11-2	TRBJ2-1	TGTGCCAGCAGCTTAGGTCGGTCTAGGAGTCGATACAATGAGCAGTTCTTC	CASSLGRSRSRYNEQFF
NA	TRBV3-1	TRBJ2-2	TGTGCCAGCAGCCAAGAAACCCCGAGACCGCTGTTTTTT	CASSQETPRPLFF
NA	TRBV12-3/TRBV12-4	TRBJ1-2	TGTGCCAGCACTCAACTCCCAGTCGAGTTGAGCTACACCTTC	CASTQLPVELSYTF
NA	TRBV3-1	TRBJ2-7	TGTGCCAGCAGCACACGAATACAGGGATCGGACGAGCAGTACTTC	CASSTRIQGSDEQYF
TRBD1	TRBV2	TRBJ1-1	TGTGCCAGCACTTCCTCGGACAGGAAAAACACTGAAGCTTTCTTT	CASTSSDRKNTEAFF